These T cell receptor beta chains were read from a single sample in a study of shared clonotypes between healthy human individuals. Clones were sequenced by immunoSEQ multiplex PCR, and TCRdb holds only the in-frame ones, with some missing. The data contain about 480,000 clones, 60% to 80% of them seen just once; the ten biggest clones take up roughly an eighth. The sample taken for sequencing was PBMCs. The receptors derive from a woman aged 40 to 49 in good health. Some clones in this sample may be carry-over from other donors' samples. CDR3s include the opening cysteine and the closing phenylalanine or tryptophan. Fields, in order: V gene, J gene, clone size, D gene, CDR3 protein, CDR3 DNA. The D gene is left open where the match is weak. Rows give clone size only sometimes, using once, few, many, or a class for an expanded clone.

TRBV2	TRBJ2-5	many	TRBD2	CASKLAGVGETQYF	TGTGCCAGCAAACTAGCGGGAGTGGGGGAGACCCAGTACTTC
TRBV7-2	TRBJ1-2	-	-	CASSLAGGVYGYTF	TGTGCCAGCAGCTTAGCTGGAGGAGTCTATGGCTACACCTTC
TRBV5-1	TRBJ2-1	-	-	CASSLTAGSSSYNEQFF	TGCGCCAGCAGTCTAACCGCTGGCAGTAGCTCCTACAATGAGCAGTTCTTC
TRBV7-2	TRBJ2-5	-	-	CASISGVRRKETQYF	TGTGCCAGCATTTCAGGGGTACGAAGGAAAGAGACCCAGTACTTC
TRBV6-6	TRBJ1-5	-	-	CASSYGLDNQPQHF	TGTGCCAGCAGTTACGGGCTAGACAATCAGCCCCAGCATTTT
TRBV28	TRBJ2-7	-	TRBD2	CASSSQDRTRSRPGYEQYF	TGTGCCAGCAGTTCCCAAGACCGGACTAGATCGAGACCGGGCTACGAGCAGTACTTC
TRBV7-7	TRBJ2-5	-	-	CASSNGHHQETQYF	TGTGCTAGCAGCAATGGACACCACCAAGAGACCCAGTACTTC
TRBV11-2	TRBJ2-1	-	-	CASSPEAGRRNEQFF	TGTGCCAGCAGCCCTGAGGCGGGAAGACGGAATGAGCAGTTCTTC
TRBV6-1	TRBJ1-5	once	-	CASIGQGYSNQPQHF	TGTGCCAGCATCGGACAAGGATATAGCAATCAGCCCCAGCATTTT
TRBV7-2	TRBJ2-3	once	-	CASSLAGVAADTQYF	TGTGCCAGCAGCTTAGCCGGGGTAGCGGCAGATACGCAGTATTTT
TRBV30	TRBJ1-2	-	-	CASATGRDYGYTF	TGTGCCTCCGCCACGGGGAGGGACTATGGCTACACCTTC
TRBV4-2	TRBJ2-1	-	TRBD2	CASSQPLAGGHNEQFF	TGTGCCAGCAGCCAACCGCTAGCGGGAGGGCACAATGAGCAGTTCTTC
TRBV28	TRBJ1-4	-	-	CASRSGRRLFF	TGTGCCAGCAGGTCAGGGAGGCGACTGTTTTTT
TRBV4-3	TRBJ1-2	-	-	CASSQRTSASYGYTF	TGCGCCAGCAGCCAGAGGACATCGGCTAGTTATGGCTACACCTTC
TRBV14	TRBJ2-1	-	TRBD2	CASSQAGGPREQFF	TGTGCCAGCAGCCAGGCGGGAGGGCCTAGGGAGCAGTTCTTC
TRBV18	TRBJ2-6	-	TRBD1	CASLRAIGTVDTGANVLTF	TGTGCCAGCTTGCGGGCAATAGGGACAGTTGATACTGGGGCCAACGTCCTGACTTTC
TRBV28	TRBJ1-3	-	-	CASCDVSEISGNTIYF	TGTGCCAGCTGCGATGTGTCGGAAATATCTGGAAACACCATATATTTT